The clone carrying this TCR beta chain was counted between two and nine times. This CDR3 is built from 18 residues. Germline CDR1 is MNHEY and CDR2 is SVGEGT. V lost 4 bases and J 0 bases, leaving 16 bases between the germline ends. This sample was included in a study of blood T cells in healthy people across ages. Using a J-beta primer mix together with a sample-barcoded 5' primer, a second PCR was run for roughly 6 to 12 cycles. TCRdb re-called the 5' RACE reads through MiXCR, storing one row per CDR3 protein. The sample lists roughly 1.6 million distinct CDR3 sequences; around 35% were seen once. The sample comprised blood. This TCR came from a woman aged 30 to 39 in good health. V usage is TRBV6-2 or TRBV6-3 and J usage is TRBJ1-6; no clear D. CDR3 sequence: CASSSRQYWSSYNSPLHF. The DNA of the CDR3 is TGTGCCAGCAGTTCACGGCAGTACTGGAGCTCCTATAATTCACCCCTCCACTTT.